This TCR beta chain was found in a study of OX40 agonist ivuxolimab in advanced cancers. Sequencing used immunoSEQ multiplex PCR; TCRdb keeps in-frame clones, though not all of them. In the table there are tens of thousands of clones, about 80% of which are singletons. Germline V gene lookup returns CDR1 SGHVS and CDR2 FQNEAQ. Trimming cost V 1 base and J 5 bases, with 12 bases left between them. The CDR3 contains 14 residues. This sequence was found in an adult with an advanced solid tumor such as melanoma, head and neck, liver or kidney cancer. This chain uses TRBV7-8 with TRBJ2-7; D is possibly TRBD2 (6 bases). The sample was CD4+ or CD8+ T cells sorted from blood, taken in a trial of the OX40 agonist ivuxolimab. DNA for the CDR3: TGTGCCAGCAGCTTAGACGGGGGTCGGCACGAGCAGTACTTC. This gives the protein CASSLDGGRHEQYF.